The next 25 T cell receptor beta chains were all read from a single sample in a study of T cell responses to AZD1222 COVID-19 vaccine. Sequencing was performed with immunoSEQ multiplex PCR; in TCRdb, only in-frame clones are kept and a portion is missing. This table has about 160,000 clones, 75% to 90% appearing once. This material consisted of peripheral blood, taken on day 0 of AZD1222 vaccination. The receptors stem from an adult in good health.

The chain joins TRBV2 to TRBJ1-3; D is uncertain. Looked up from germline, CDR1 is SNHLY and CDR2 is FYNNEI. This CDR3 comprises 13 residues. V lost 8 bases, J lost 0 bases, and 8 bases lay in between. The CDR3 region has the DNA TGTGCCAGCGCCCTGGACTCTGGAAACACCATATATTTT. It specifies CASALDSGNTIYF.

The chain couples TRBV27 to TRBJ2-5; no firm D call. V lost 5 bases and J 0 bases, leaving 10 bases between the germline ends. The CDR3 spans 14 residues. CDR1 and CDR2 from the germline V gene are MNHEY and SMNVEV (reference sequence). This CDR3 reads CASSPHGYQETQYF. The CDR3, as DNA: TGTGCCAGCAGTCCCCACGGGTACCAAGAGACCCAGTACTTC.

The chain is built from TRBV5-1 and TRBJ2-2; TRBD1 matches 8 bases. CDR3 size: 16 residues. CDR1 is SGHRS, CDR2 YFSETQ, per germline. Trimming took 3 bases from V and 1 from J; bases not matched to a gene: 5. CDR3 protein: CASSSRQGQNTGELFF. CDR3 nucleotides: TGCGCCAGCAGCTCCAGACAGGGGCAGAACACCGGGGAGCTGTTTTTT.

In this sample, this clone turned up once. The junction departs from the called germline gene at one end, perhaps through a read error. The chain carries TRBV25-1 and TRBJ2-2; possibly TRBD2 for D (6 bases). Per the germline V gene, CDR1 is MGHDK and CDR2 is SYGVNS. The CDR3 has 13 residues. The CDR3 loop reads CVSSATGAGELFF. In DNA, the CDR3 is TGTGTCAGCAGTGCAACGGGGGCCGGGGAGCTGTTTTTT.

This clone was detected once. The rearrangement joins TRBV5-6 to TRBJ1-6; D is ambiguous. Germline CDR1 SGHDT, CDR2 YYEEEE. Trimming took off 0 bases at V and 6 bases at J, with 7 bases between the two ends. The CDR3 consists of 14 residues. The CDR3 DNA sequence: TGTGCCAGCAGCTTGGCGTGGGGTAATTCACCCCTCCACTTT. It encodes CASSLAWGNSPLHF.

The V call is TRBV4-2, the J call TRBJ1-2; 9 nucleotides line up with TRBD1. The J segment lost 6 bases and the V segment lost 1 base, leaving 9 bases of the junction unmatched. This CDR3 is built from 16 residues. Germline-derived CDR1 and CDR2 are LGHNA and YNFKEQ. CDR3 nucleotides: TGTGCCAGCAGCCAAGTGGGGGGACAGGGTGGGGATGGCTACACCTTC. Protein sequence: CASSQVGGQGGDGYTF.

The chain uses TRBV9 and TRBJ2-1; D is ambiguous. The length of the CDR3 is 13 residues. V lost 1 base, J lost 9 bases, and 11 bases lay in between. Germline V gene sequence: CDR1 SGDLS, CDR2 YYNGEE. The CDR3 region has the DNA TGTGCCAGCAGCGTACTAGATGGGATTGAGCAGTTCTTC. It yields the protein CASSVLDGIEQFF.

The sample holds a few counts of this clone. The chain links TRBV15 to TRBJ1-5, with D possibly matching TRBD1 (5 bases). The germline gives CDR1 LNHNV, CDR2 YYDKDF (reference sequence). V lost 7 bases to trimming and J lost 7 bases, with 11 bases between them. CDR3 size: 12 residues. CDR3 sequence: CATNTGEQPQHF. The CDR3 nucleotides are TGTGCCACCAATACAGGTGAACAGCCCCAGCATTTT. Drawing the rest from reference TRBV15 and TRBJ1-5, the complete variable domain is DAMVIQNPRYQVTQFGKPVTLSCSQTLNHNVMYWYQQKSSQAPKLLFHYYDKDFNNEADTPDNFQSRRPNTSFCFLDIRSPGLGDTAMYLCATNTGEQPQHFGDGTRLSIL.

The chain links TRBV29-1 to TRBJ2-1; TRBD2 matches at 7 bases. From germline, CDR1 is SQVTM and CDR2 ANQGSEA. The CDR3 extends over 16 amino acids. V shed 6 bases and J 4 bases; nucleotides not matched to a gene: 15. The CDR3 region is CSVRTRGLGSYNEQFF. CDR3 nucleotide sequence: TGCAGCGTGCGGACTCGCGGACTAGGGTCGTACAATGAGCAGTTCTTC.

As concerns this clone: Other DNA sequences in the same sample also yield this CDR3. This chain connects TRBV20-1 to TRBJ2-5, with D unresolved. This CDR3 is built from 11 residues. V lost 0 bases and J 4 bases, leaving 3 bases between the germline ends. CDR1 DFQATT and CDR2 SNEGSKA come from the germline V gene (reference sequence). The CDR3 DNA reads TGCAGTGCTAGAGATCGAGAGACCCAGTACTTC. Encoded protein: CSARDRETQYF.

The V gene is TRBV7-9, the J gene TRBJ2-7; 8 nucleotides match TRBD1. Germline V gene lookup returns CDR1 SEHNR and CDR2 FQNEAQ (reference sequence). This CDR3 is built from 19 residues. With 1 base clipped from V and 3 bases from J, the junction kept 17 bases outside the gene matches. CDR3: CASSLGYLDRDFRNYEQYF. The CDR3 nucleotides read TGTGCCAGCAGCTTAGGTTATCTGGACAGGGATTTTAGGAACTACGAGCAGTACTTC.

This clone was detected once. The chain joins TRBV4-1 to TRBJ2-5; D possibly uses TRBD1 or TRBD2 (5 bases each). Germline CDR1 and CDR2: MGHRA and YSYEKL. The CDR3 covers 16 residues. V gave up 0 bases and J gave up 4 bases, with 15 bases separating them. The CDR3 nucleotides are TGCGCCAGCAGCCAAGAAGGGGTGGGGACCGGAGAGACCCAGTACTTC. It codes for CASSQEGVGTGETQYF.

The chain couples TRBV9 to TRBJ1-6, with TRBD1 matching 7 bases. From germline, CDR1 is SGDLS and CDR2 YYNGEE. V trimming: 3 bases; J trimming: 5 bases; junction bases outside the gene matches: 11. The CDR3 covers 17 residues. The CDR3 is CASSASLLQGNNSPLHF. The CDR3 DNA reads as TGTGCCAGCAGCGCCTCCTTACTACAGGGGAATAATTCACCCCTCCACTTT.

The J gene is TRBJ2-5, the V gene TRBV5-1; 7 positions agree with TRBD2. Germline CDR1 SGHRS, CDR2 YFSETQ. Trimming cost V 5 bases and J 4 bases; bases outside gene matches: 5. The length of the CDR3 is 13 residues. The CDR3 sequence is CASRGTTLETQYF. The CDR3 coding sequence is TGCGCCAGCAGGGGGACTACGCTAGAGACCCAGTACTTC.

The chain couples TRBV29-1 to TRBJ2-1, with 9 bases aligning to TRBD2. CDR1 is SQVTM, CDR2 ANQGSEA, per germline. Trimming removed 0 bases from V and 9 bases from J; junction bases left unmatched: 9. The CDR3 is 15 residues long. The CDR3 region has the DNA TGCAGCGTTGAAGATCCTGGCGGGGGGGCTTTTGAGCAGTTCTTC. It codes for CSVEDPGGGAFEQFF.

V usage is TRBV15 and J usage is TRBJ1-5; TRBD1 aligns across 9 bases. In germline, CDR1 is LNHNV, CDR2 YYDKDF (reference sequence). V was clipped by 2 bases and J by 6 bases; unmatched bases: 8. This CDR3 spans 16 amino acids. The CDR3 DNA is TGTGCCACCAGCAGATACAGGGGGCGATTCATTCAGCCCCAGCATTTT. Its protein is CATSRYRGRFIQPQHF.

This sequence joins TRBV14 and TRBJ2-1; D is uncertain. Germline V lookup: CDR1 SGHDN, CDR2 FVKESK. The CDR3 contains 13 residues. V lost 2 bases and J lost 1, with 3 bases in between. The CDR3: CASSQMSYNEQFF. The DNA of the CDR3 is TGTGCCAGCAGCCAAATGTCCTACAATGAGCAGTTCTTC.

CDR3 bases: TGTGCCAGCAGTGACATGACAGTGAACACTGAAGCTTTCTTT. Protein sequence: CASSDMTVNTEAFF. The rearrangement uses TRBV2 and TRBJ1-1; possibly TRBD1 for D (5 bases). Trimming cost V 3 bases and J 0 bases, with 8 bases left between them. CDR1 is SNHLY, CDR2 FYNNEI, per germline. This CDR3 region has 14 residues.

In DNA form, the CDR3 reads TGCAGTGCTAGTTCCGGGACAGGGAAAGGCACAGATACGCAGTATTTT. Protein sequence: CSASSGTGKGTDTQYF. The V and J genes are TRBV20-1 and TRBJ2-3; 9 nucleotides agree with TRBD1. This CDR3 is built from 16 residues. CDR1 and CDR2 (germline): DFQATT, SNEGSKA (reference sequence). V was clipped by 3 bases and J by 1 base; unmatched bases: 8.

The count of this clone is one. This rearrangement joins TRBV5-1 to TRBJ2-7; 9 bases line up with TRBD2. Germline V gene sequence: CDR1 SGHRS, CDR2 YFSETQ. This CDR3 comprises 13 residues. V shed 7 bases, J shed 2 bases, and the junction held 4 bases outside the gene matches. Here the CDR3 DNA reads TGCGCCAGCGGAGCGGGGGGCGCCTACGAGCAGTACTTC. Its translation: CASGAGGAYEQYF. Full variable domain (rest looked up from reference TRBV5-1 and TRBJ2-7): KAGVTQTPRYLIKTRGQQVTLSCSPISGHRSVSWYQQTPGQGLQFLFEYFSETQRNKGNFPGRFSGRQFSNSRSEMNVSTLELGDSALYLCASGAGGAYEQYFGPGTRLTVT.

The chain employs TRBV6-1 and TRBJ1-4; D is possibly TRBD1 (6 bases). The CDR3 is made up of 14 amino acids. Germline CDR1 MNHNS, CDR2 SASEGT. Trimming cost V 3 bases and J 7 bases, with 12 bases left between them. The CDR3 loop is CASSDRGLSEKLFF. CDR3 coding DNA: TGTGCCAGCAGTGACAGGGGCTTGAGTGAAAAACTGTTTTTT.

The CDR3 here is CASSELVSPSGVTEAFF. CDR3 DNA: TGTGCCAGCAGTGAACTCGTATCTCCTTCGGGTGTAACTGAAGCTTTCTTT. The V gene is TRBV6-1, the J gene TRBJ1-1; no definite D call. V gave up 2 bases and J gave up 5 bases, with 21 bases separating them. The V gene's germline CDR1 is MNHNS and CDR2 SASEGT. The CDR3 spans 17 residues.

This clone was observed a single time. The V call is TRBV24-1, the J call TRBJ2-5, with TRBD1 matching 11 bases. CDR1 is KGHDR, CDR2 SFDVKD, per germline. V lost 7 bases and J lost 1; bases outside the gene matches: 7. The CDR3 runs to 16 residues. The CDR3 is CATSAPGQGGQETQYF. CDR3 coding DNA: TGTGCCACCAGCGCCCCGGGACAGGGGGGCCAAGAGACCCAGTACTTC.

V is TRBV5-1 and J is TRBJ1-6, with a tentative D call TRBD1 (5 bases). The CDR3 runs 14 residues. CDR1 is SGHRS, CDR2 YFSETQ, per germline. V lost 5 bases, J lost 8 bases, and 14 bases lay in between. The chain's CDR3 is CASSFQGVDSPLHF. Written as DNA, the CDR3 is TGCGCCAGCAGTTTCCAGGGAGTGGATTCACCCCTCCACTTT.

The chain's CDR3 is CASSPTIQETQYF. DNA for the CDR3: TGTGCCAGCTCACCGACTATCCAAGAGACCCAGTACTTC. V gene TRBV18 combines with J gene TRBJ2-5, with a tentative D call TRBD2 (5 bases). Germline V gene lookup returns CDR1 KGHSH and CDR2 LQKENI. V was pared by 3 bases and J by 1 base, with 6 bases between. The CDR3 has 13 amino acids.